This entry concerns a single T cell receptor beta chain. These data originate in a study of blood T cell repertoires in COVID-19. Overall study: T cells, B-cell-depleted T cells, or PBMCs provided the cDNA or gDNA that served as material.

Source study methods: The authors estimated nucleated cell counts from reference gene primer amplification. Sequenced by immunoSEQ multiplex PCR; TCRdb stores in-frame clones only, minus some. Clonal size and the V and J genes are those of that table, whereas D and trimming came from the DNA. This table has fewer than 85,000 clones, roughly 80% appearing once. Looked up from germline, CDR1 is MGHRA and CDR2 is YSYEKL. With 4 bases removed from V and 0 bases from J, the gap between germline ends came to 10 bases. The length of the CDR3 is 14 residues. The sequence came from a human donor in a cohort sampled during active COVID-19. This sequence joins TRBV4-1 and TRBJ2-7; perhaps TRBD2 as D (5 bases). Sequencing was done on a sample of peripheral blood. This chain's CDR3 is CASSPSGSSYEQYF. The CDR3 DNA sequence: TGCGCCAGCAGCCCCTCGGGGAGCTCCTACGAGCAGTACTTC.